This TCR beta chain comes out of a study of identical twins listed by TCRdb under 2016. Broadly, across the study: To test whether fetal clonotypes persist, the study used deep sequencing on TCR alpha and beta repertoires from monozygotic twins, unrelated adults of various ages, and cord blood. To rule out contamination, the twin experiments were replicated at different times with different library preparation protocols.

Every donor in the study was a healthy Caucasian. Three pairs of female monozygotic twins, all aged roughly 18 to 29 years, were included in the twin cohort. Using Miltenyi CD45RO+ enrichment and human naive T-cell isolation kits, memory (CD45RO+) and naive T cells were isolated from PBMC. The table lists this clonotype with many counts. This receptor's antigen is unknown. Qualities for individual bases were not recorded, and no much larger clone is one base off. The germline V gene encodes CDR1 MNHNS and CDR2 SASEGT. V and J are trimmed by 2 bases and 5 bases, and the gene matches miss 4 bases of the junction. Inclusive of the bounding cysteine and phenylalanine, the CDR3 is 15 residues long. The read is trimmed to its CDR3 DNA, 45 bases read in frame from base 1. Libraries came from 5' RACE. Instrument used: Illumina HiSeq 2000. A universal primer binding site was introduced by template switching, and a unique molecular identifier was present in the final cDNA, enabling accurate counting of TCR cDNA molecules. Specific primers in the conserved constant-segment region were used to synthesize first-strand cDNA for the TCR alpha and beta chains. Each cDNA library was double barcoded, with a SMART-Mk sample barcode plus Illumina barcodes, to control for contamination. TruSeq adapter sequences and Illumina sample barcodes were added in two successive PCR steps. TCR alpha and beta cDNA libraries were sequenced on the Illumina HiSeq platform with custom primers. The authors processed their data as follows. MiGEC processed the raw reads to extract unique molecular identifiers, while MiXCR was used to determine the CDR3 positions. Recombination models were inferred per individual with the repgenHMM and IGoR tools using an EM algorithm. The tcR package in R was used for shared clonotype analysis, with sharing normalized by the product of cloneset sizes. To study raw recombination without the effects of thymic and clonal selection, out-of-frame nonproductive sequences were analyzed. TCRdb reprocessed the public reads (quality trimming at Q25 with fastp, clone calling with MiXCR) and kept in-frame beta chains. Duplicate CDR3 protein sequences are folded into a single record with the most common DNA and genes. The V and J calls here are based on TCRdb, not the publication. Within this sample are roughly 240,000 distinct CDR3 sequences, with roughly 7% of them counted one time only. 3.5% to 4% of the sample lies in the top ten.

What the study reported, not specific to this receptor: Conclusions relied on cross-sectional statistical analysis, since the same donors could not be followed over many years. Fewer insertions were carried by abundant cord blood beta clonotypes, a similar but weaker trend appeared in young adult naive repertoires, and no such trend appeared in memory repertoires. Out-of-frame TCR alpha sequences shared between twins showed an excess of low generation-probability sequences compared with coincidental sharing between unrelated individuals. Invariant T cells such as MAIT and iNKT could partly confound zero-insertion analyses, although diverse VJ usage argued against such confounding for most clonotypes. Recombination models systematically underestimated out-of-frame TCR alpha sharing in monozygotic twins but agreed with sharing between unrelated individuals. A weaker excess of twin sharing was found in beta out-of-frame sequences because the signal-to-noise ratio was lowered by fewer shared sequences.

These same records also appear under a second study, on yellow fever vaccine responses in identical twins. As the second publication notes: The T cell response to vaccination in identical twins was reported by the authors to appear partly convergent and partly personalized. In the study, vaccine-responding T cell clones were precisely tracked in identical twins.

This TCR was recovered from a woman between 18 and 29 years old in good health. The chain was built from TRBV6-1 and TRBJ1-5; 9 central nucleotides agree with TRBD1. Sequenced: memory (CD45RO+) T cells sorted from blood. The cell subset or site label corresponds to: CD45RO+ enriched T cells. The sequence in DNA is TGTGCCAGCAGTGAAATGACAGGGGGTTATCAGCCCCAGCATTTT. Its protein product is CASSEMTGGYQPQHF.